The 14 T cell receptor beta chains reported below all come from one sample, sequenced in a study of blood T cell repertoires in COVID-19. The repertoire was sequenced with immunoSEQ multiplex PCR; TCRdb's copy has only in-frame clones and lacks some. The table has 120,000 or so clones, approximately 90% seen once. Sequenced material: peripheral blood. All receptors derive from a human donor in a cohort sampled during active COVID-19.

This chain uses TRBV3-1 (or the pseudogene TRBV3-2) with TRBJ2-2; D is perhaps TRBD2 (6 bases). Deletions cut 0 bases from V and 4 bases from J, with 6 bases between. Germline assignment: CDR1 LGHDT and CDR2 YNNKEL (reference sequence). The CDR3 runs to 14 residues. CDR3 loop: CASSQEGLTGELFF. CDR3 nucleotides: TGTGCCAGCAGCCAAGAGGGACTCACCGGGGAGCTGTTTTTT.

V is TRBV19 and J is TRBJ2-1; D may be TRBD2 (6 bases). Germline CDR1 reads LNHDA; CDR2 reads SQIVND (reference sequence). The CDR3 is 12 residues long. Between the trimmed V and J ends, which lost 5 bases and 9 bases, there was a span of 11 bases. CDR3 sequence reads: CASSGDSGEQFF. DNA for the CDR3: TGTGCCAGTAGTGGGGACTCGGGTGAGCAGTTCTTC.

CDR3 sequence: CASSSQGSDGYTF. In DNA form, the CDR3 reads TGTGCCAGCAGCTCGCAGGGTTCCGATGGCTACACCTTC. The chain links TRBV7-9 to TRBJ1-2, with a possible D match to TRBD1 (5 bases). The germline CDR1 and CDR2 sequences are SEHNR and FQNEAQ (reference sequence). Trimming cost V 4 bases and J 6 bases, with 12 bases left between them. CDR3 length equals 13 residues.

The chain has TRBV30 and TRBJ1-4, with D possibly TRBD1 on 5 matching bases. V lost 2 bases, J lost 0 bases, and 13 bases lay in between. CDR3 length: 16 residues. Germline CDR1 reads GTSNPN; CDR2 reads SVGIG (reference sequence). This chain's CDR3 is CAWSPRLTATNEKLFF. The CDR3 DNA sequence: TGTGCCTGGAGTCCGAGATTGACAGCAACTAATGAAAAACTGTTTTTT.

The V and J genes are TRBV2 and TRBJ1-6; D call uncertain. This CDR3 region has 13 residues. Germline V lookup: CDR1 SNHLY, CDR2 FYNNEI. Trimming took 3 bases from V and 6 from J, leaving 6 bases between them. CDR3 sequence: CASSDFGNSPLHF. The CDR3 region has the DNA TGTGCCAGCAGTGATTTCGGTAATTCACCCCTCCACTTT.

The CDR3 sequence: CASSWGTLSSGNTIYF. CDR3 coding DNA: TGCGCCAGCAGCTGGGGGACATTAAGCTCTGGAAACACCATATATTTT. This chain links TRBV5-1 with TRBJ1-3; maybe TRBD1 (6 bases). This CDR3 contains 16 residues. V was trimmed by 3 bases and J by 0 bases, leaving 13 bases between them. Germline V gene data show CDR1 as SGHRS and CDR2 as YFSETQ.

This clone was seen more than once but under ten times. This sequence joins TRBV27 and TRBJ2-7; unclear D gene. CDR1 is MNHEY and CDR2 is SMNVEV in the germline V gene (reference sequence). The V end lost 4 bases, the J end lost 5 bases, and 9 bases lay between the germline ends. This CDR3 has 12 amino acids. CDR3 coding DNA: TGTGCCAGCAGTTCTCCTAACGACGAGCAGTACTTC. Translating gives CASSSPNDEQYF.

The gene calls are TRBV10-3 and TRBJ2-7; TRBD1 matches at 12 bases. Germline trimming cut 6 bases from V and 3 bases from J; bases unmatched to any gene: 9. The CDR3 length is 16 residues. Germline V gene sequence: CDR1 ENHRY, CDR2 SYGVKD. The CDR3 sequence: CAISGRDRGLDYEQYF. CDR3 nucleotides: TGTGCCATCAGCGGCCGGGACAGGGGGCTTGACTACGAGCAGTACTTC.

The J gene is TRBJ2-5, the V gene TRBV3-1 (or the pseudogene TRBV3-2); D is undetermined. Germline V gene lookup returns CDR1 LGHDT and CDR2 YNNKEL (reference sequence). V was pared by 8 bases and J by 7 bases, with 8 bases between. This CDR3 is built from 10 residues. CDR3 in amino acids: CASGPGTQYF. The CDR3 region has the DNA TGTGCCAGCGGTCCGGGGACCCAGTACTTC.

This chain uses TRBV11-3 with TRBJ2-2; D remains ambiguous. Germline loops: CDR1 SGHNT, CDR2 YENEEA. The CDR3 extends over 14 amino acids. Trimming cost V 1 base and J 5 bases, with 8 bases left between them. CDR3 DNA sequence: TGTGCCAGCAGCTTAGCCGGAGTTACCGGGGAGCTGTTTTTT. It yields the protein CASSLAGVTGELFF. Variable domain in full (rest from reference TRBV11-3 and TRBJ2-2): EAGVVQSPRYKIIEKKQPVAFWCNPISGHNTLYWYLQNLGQGPELLIRYENEEAVDDSQLPKDRFSAERLKGVDSTLKIQPAELGDSAVYLCASSLAGVTGELFFGEGSRLTVL.

This chain connects TRBV7-6 to TRBJ1-3; TRBD1 might be the D (6 bases). Germline CDR1 reads SGHVS; CDR2 reads FNYEAQ. The CDR3 has 16 residues. Trimming stripped 1 base from V and 0 bases from J, with 10 bases between. CDR3: CASSLEGHLSGNTIYF. The DNA for the CDR3 is TGTGCCAGCAGCTTAGAGGGACATCTCTCTGGAAACACCATATATTTT. Drawing the rest from reference TRBV7-6 and TRBJ1-3, the complete variable domain is GAGVSQSPRYKVTKRGQDVALRCDPISGHVSLYWYRQALGQGPEFLTYFNYEAQQDKSGLPNDRFSAERPEGSISTLTIQRTEQRDSAMYRCASSLEGHLSGNTIYFGEGSWLTVV.

This chain links TRBV4-2 with TRBJ2-3, with 12 bases that match TRBD2. The V segment lost 6 bases and the J segment 5 bases; nucleotides outside the gene matches: 6. CDR3 length: 15 amino acids. CDR1 is LGHNA, CDR2 YNFKEQ, per germline. CDR3 residues: CASSSTSGRGDTQYF. CDR3 coding DNA: TGTGCCAGCAGTTCGACTAGCGGGAGAGGAGATACGCAGTATTTT.

V usage is TRBV7-9 and J usage is TRBJ1-6; D is ambiguous. The CDR3 loop spans 15 amino acids. Per germline, CDR1 SEHNR and CDR2 FQNEAQ (reference sequence). V lost 5 bases, J lost 4 bases, and 12 bases lay in between. CDR3 loop: CASSTPREYNSPLHF. The DNA of the CDR3 is TGTGCCAGCAGCACCCCACGAGAGTATAATTCACCCCTCCACTTT.

The CDR3 reads CASSQEGASGGTDTQYF. The CDR3 bases are TGTGCCAGCAGCCAAGAGGGGGCTAGCGGGGGCACAGATACGCAGTATTTT. The chain joins TRBV14 to TRBJ2-3, with TRBD2 identical over 9 bases. Germline CDR1 reads SGHDN; CDR2 reads FVKESK. The J segment lost 1 base and the V segment lost 0 bases, leaving 5 bases of the junction unmatched. The CDR3 spans 17 residues.